This T cell receptor (beta chain) is drawn from a study of T cell responses to AZD1222 COVID-19 vaccine. Study-wide findings and caveats: It should be noted that donors were predominantly white British and more often female, and clonal diversity was possibly underestimated. Within unmutated variant regions lay the reported targets of nearly half of spike-specific TCRs. Scientists sampled the repertoires only once the peak T cell response had passed. With two AZD1222 doses given, Spike-specific TCR breadth and depth both rose.

Generated by immunoSEQ multiplex PCR, the TCRdb table keeps only in-frame clones and is missing some. Among some 15,000 clones, about 88% were seen once, and the ten largest hold roughly 2.8%. Regarding this clone: What it recognizes is unknown.

This CDR3 spans 13 amino acids. The germline CDR1 and CDR2 sequences are SQVTM and ANQGSEA. V lost 5 bases and J 0 bases, leaving 10 bases between the germline ends. The genes are TRBV29-1 and TRBJ1-1; D possibly corresponds to TRBD1 (6 bases). Sequencing was performed on peripheral blood, taken 28 days after the second AZD1222 dose. The clonotype comes from an adult who received the AZD1222 COVID-19 vaccine. Written as DNA, the CDR3 is TGCAGCGTTAAGGGGGTTTTGAACACTGAAGCTTTCTTT. The encoded protein is CSVKGVLNTEAFF.